The 8 T cell receptor beta chains given below trace back to one sample, sequenced in a study of vaccination and CD4 T cells after COVID-19. Cultured CD4+ T cell DNA was sequenced using the Oncomine TCR Beta short-read assay. TCRdb passed the PCR reads through MiXCR, listing each CDR3 protein once. Of some 10,000 distinct CDR3 sequences listed, around 30% are singletons. Treatment reported: roughly 11-day PBMC culture with coronavirus spike peptide pools or control peptides (ViraFEST assay). These receptors' antigens are unknown. Material: CD4+ T cells from blood, cultured in vitro, obtained after SARS-CoV-2 vaccination. These receptors originate from a human donor who had recovered from COVID-19.

The chain recombines TRBV6-2 or TRBV6-3 with TRBJ2-1; D perhaps matches TRBD2 (7 bases). This CDR3 region has 15 residues. Germline loops: CDR1 MNHEY, CDR2 SVGEGT. V was shortened by 6 bases and J by 5 bases, with 17 bases between the two germline ends. The CDR3 loop is CASRGGRERDNEQFF. The CDR3, as DNA: TGTGCCAGCAGAGGGGGGCGGGAGAGGGACAATGAGCAGTTCTTC.

The table lists this clonotype with a few counts. The CDR3 bases are TGCAGTGCTAGAGTGGGGGGGCTAATTAACTACGAGCAGTACTTC. Translation: CSARVGGLINYEQYF. This rearrangement joins TRBV20-1 to TRBJ2-7; tentatively, D is TRBD2 (7 bases). The germline V and J ends were trimmed by 1 base and 3 bases, with 16 bases remaining between them. Germline CDR1 is DFQATT and CDR2 is SNEGSKA (reference sequence). The CDR3 runs to 15 residues.

This clonotype has a handful of counts. This chain connects TRBV6-5 to TRBJ2-7, with 9 bases aligning to TRBD1. With V trimmed by 3 bases and J by 6 bases, 9 bases remained unmatched. The CDR3 has 15 amino acids. Germline V CDR1 and CDR2: MNHEY, SVGAGI. CDR3 in DNA: TGTGCCAGCAGTTATGGGACAGGGAGGCCGGCCGAGCAGTACTTC. Residues: CASSYGTGRPAEQYF.

The rearrangement links TRBV5-1 to TRBJ2-7, with D tentatively TRBD1 (6 bases). Germline values: CDR1 SGHRS, CDR2 YFSETQ. The V end lost 0 bases, the J end lost 5 bases, and 12 bases lay between the germline ends. The CDR3 sequence is 14 residues long. CDR3 nucleotides: TGCGCCAGCAGCTTGGAGCAGGGGATCAACGAGCAGTACTTC. This sequence encodes CASSLEQGINEQYF.

This clonotype was counted between two and nine times. V is TRBV6-1 and J is TRBJ1-5, with 9 bases matching TRBD1. The DNA end is more similar to TRBJ2-3, so the J call may be wrong. The CDR3 loop spans 14 amino acids. Germline V gene lookup returns CDR1 MNHNS and CDR2 SASEGT. The CDR3 bases are TGTGCCAGCAGAGACGGACAGGGGCATCAGCCCCAGTATTTT. It encodes CASRDGQGHQPQYF.

This clonotype was seen more than once but under ten times. This rearrangement joins TRBV27 to TRBJ2-2; the D is unclear. This CDR3 has 13 residues. The germline CDR1 and CDR2 sequences are MNHEY and SMNVEV (reference sequence). V lost 6 bases and J 6 bases, leaving 11 bases between the germline ends. In DNA, the CDR3 is TGTGCCAGCAGACTCCACGCGGCCGGGGAGCTGTTTTTT. This sequence encodes CASRLHAAGELFF.

V gene TRBV29-1 combines with J gene TRBJ2-5; no clear D gene. The CDR3 length is 15 residues. Germline V gene lookup returns CDR1 SQVTM and CDR2 ANQGSEA. V lost 6 bases and J lost 2, with 19 bases in between. This chain's CDR3 is CSVRTLGIMQETQYF. CDR3 nucleotides: TGCAGCGTCCGGACCCTTGGAATAATGCAAGAGACCCAGTACTTC.

The rearrangement joins TRBV6-1 to TRBJ1-6; TRBD1 agrees at 7 bases. The CDR3 has 19 amino acids. Losses at the gene ends were 6 bases for V and 0 bases for J; bases not matched to a gene: 14. The germline V gene has CDR1 MNHNS and CDR2 SASEGT. The CDR3 region has the DNA TGTGCCAGCAGCTGGGGACGAGGAAGGGACAGCTCCTATAATTCACCCCTCCACTTT. As protein: CASSWGRGRDSSYNSPLHF.